The next 16 T cell receptor beta chains were all read from a single sample in a study of beta chain features in type 1 diabetes. The investigators reverse transcribed all of the isolated RNA, so they sequenced expressed TCRB transcripts. The repertoire was sequenced with immunoSEQ multiplex PCR; TCRdb's copy has only in-frame clones and lacks some. The profile shows over 700,000 clones, 17% of them singletons. The specimen was naive CD4+ T cells from blood. Source of these receptors: a young woman in good health.

This clone was seen a few times. The rearrangement joins TRBV29-1 to TRBJ2-5; D is possibly TRBD1 or TRBD2 (5 bases each). This CDR3 is built from 12 residues. Germline V CDR1 and CDR2: SQVTM, ANQGSEA. With 4 bases removed from V and 5 bases from J, the gap between germline ends came to 11 bases. This chain's CDR3 is CSVGIGDETQYF. In nucleotides, the CDR3 is TGCAGCGTTGGGATCGGGGACGAGACCCAGTACTTC.

The V gene is TRBV7-3, the J gene TRBJ2-5, with D possibly being TRBD2 (5 bases). Germline V lookup: CDR1 SGHTA, CDR2 FQGTGA. CDR3 size: 14 residues. V lost 5 bases and J 1 base, leaving 11 bases between the germline ends. The CDR3 loop reads CASSLLGPQETQYF. Here the CDR3 DNA reads TGTGCCAGCAGCCTACTAGGTCCCCAAGAGACCCAGTACTTC.

This clone appeared a few times. This chain connects TRBV5-1 to TRBJ2-5; the match to TRBD1 covers 8 bases. Germline V gene sequence: CDR1 SGHRS, CDR2 YFSETQ. The CDR3 has 15 residues. V lost 0 bases and J lost 6; bases outside the gene matches: 7. The DNA of the CDR3 is TGCGCCAGCAGCTTGGTCCCGGACAGGGTAAAGACCCAGTACTTC. This sequence encodes CASSLVPDRVKTQYF.

There are a few counts of this clone. The chain links TRBV27 to TRBJ2-7; 7 bases match TRBD2. V was pared by 6 bases and J by 3 bases, with 11 bases of the junction left unmatched. Germline CDR1 reads MNHEY; CDR2 reads SMNVEV (reference sequence). The CDR3 has 15 residues. CDR3 DNA sequence: TGTGCCAGCAGCCCCGGTGTGGGAGGGGACTACGAGCAGTACTTC. It yields the protein CASSPGVGGDYEQYF.

This clone was observed a handful of times. V and J are TRBV28 and TRBJ2-7; 10 nucleotides match TRBD2. Per germline, CDR1 MDHEN and CDR2 SYDVKM. Trimming took 5 bases from V and 3 from J; bases not matched to a gene: 7. CDR3 length: 15 residues. The CDR3 loop reads CASSPRVAGGYEQYF. CDR3 nucleotides: TGTGCCAGCAGTCCACGGGTAGCGGGAGGCTACGAGCAGTACTTC.

Regarding this clone: The conserved closing phenylalanine or tryptophan is absent in this CDR3, likely reflecting a read error. The rearrangement joins TRBV5-4 to TRBJ2-7, with D possibly matching TRBD2 (6 bases). This CDR3 is 14 amino acids long. Germline V lookup: CDR1 SGHNT, CDR2 YYREEE (reference sequence). V lost 3 bases, J lost 6 bases, and 16 bases lay in between. The CDR3 protein is CASSSETRSAEQYL. In DNA, the CDR3 is TGTGCCAGCAGCTCGGAGACTAGGTCGGCCGAGCAGTACCTC.

Details on this clone: Distinct nucleotide sequences in the sample also encode this CDR3. The V and J genes are TRBV2 and TRBJ2-7; 8 positions agree with TRBD1. This CDR3 contains 12 residues. The germline V gene has CDR1 SNHLY and CDR2 FYNNEI. With 6 bases clipped from V and 3 bases from J, the junction kept 1 base outside the gene matches. CDR3 in DNA: TGTGCCAGCAGCGGACAGGGCTACGAGCAGTACTTC. This codes for CASSGQGYEQYF.

This clone was seen more than once but under ten times. The sample has other DNA sequences that encode this CDR3 too. V usage is TRBV20-1 and J usage is TRBJ2-1; the D gene is possibly TRBD2 (5 bases). Germline lookup yields CDR1 DFQATT and CDR2 SNEGSKA (reference sequence). Deletions cut 5 bases from V and 7 bases from J, with 6 bases between. This CDR3 is 10 amino acids long. The CDR3 DNA reads as TGCAGTGCTGAGGGTAATGAGCAGTTCTTC. This encodes CSAEGNEQFF.

J is TRBJ2-3 and V is TRBV9; 8 nucleotides line up with TRBD2. The germline V gene encodes CDR1 SGDLS and CDR2 YYNGEE. The CDR3 runs to 16 residues. With 4 bases clipped from V and 4 bases from J, the junction kept 11 bases outside the gene matches. Here the CDR3 reads CASSQGSGSGADTQYF. The CDR3 nucleotides are TGTGCCAGCAGCCAGGGGAGCGGGAGTGGGGCAGATACGCAGTATTTT. Complete variable domain (other parts from reference TRBV9 and TRBJ2-3): DSGVTQTPKHLITATGQRVTLRCSPRSGDLSVYWYQQSLDQGLQFLIQYYNGEERAKGNILERFSAQQFPDLHSELNLSSLELGDSALYFCASSQGSGSGADTQYFGPGTRLTVL.

The V gene is TRBV6-5, the J gene TRBJ2-1, with D perhaps matching TRBD1 (7 bases). CDR3 length: 15 amino acids. Germline assignment: CDR1 MNHEY and CDR2 SVGAGI. Between the trimmed V and J ends, which lost 6 bases and 6 bases, there was a span of 18 bases. The CDR3 nucleotides read TGTGCCAGCAGCCCAGGGGGGCCCGCGACCAATGAGCAGTTCTTC. This translates into CASSPGGPATNEQFF.

The chain employs TRBV19 and TRBJ2-5, with 7 bases lining up with TRBD1. This CDR3 region has 15 residues. Germline CDR1 LNHDA, CDR2 SQIVND (reference sequence). The J segment lost 1 base and the V segment lost 4 bases, leaving 6 bases of the junction unmatched. The CDR3 DNA reads as TGTGCCAGTAGTACTACAGGGGACACCCAAGAGACCCAGTACTTC. Its translation: CASSTTGDTQETQYF.

In this sample, this clone turned up a few times. The chain links TRBV10-3 to TRBJ2-7, with D tentatively TRBD1 (6 bases). Germline lookup yields CDR1 ENHRY and CDR2 SYGVKD. The CDR3 totals 13 residues. The ends were cut back, 5 bases at V and 3 bases at J, with 11 bases in the middle. The CDR3 loop is CAISLTGDYEQYF. The CDR3 DNA follows: TGTGCCATCAGTCTGACAGGAGACTACGAGCAGTACTTC.

This clone was picked up a small number of times. The CDR3 nucleotides read TGTGCCAGCATGGCGCCGAACACCGGGGAGCTGTTTTTT. This gives the protein CASMAPNTGELFF. The rearrangement uses TRBV6-5 and TRBJ2-2; no reliable D call. CDR1 MNHEY and CDR2 SVGAGI come from the germline V gene. CDR3 length: 13 residues. Between the trimmed V and J ends, which lost 7 bases and 0 bases, there was a span of 6 bases.

There are a few counts of this clone. J is TRBJ1-2 and V is TRBV29-1; 9 nucleotides agree with TRBD1. V shed 0 bases and J 0 bases; nucleotides not matched to a gene: 2. The CDR3 is made up of 15 amino acids. Per germline, CDR1 SQVTM and CDR2 ANQGSEA. This chain's CDR3 is CSVEEDRGTNYGYTF. The CDR3 nucleotides are TGCAGCGTTGAAGAGGACAGGGGAACTAACTATGGCTACACCTTC.

J is TRBJ2-3 and V is TRBV11-3; no definite D call. There are 14 residues in the CDR3. The V gene lost 0 bases and the J gene lost 2 bases, with 6 bases spanning the gap. Germline CDR1 and CDR2: SGHNT and YENEEA. In DNA form, the CDR3 reads TGTGCCAGCAGCTTAGATTCCAACACAGATACGCAGTATTTT. Translated: CASSLDSNTDTQYF.

Ten or more counts support this clone. The chain combines TRBV28 with TRBJ2-4; 10 nucleotides line up with TRBD1. The CDR3 has 15 residues. From germline, CDR1 is MDHEN and CDR2 SYDVKM. V gave up 5 bases and J gave up 5 bases; unmatched junction bases: 6. CDR3 loop: CASSPPGTGENIQYF. CDR3 sequence (DNA): TGTGCCAGCAGTCCCCCGGGGACAGGGGAAAACATTCAGTACTTC.